This T cell receptor beta chain was captured by sequencing in a study of T cell repertoires in cytomegalovirus infection. As to this clonotype: This may be a read error: a much more frequent sequence differs by one nucleotide.

TCRdb recomputed calls from the reads with MiXCR, one row per CDR3 protein. The sample carries around 530,000 distinct CDR3 sequences, approximately 15% recorded once. The CDR3 has 14 residues. Trimming shortened V by 5 bases and J by 0 bases, and 7 bases separated the two germline ends. Germline V gene lookup returns CDR1 SEHNR and CDR2 FQNEAQ (reference sequence). The sample consisted of CD8+ T cells from PBMCs. The V call is TRBV7-9, the J call TRBJ2-2; no clear D gene. The sequence came from a human donor in good health (CMV status not recorded). Some clones in this sample may be carry-over from other donors' samples. The CDR3: CASSPRANTGELFF. CDR3 DNA sequence: TGTGCCAGCAGCCCAAGGGCGAACACCGGGGAGCTGTTTTTT.